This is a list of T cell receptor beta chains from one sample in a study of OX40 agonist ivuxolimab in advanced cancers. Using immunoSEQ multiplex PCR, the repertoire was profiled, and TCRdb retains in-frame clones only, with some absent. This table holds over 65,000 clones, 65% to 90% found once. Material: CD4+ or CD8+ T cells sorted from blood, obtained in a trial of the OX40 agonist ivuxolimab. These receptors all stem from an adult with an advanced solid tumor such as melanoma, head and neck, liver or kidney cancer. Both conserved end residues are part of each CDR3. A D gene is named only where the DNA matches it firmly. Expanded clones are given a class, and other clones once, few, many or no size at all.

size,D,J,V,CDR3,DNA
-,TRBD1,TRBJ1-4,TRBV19,CASSIVGQPEKLFF,TGTGCCAGTAGTATAGTGGGACAGCCAGAAAAACTGTTTTTT
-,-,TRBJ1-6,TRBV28,CASSLIRRWADNYSPLHF,TGTGCCAGCAGTTTAATCCGTCGGTGGGCCGATAATTATTCACCCCTCCACTTT
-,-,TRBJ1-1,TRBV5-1,CASSFQGETEAFF,TGCGCCAGCAGCTTTCAAGGGGAAACTGAAGCTTTCTTT
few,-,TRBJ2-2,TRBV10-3,CAISAGSDTGELFF,TGTGCCATCAGTGCAGGGTCTGACACCGGGGAGCTGTTTTTT
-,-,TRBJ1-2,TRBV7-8,CASSFGGAVNYGYTF,TGTGCCAGCAGTTTCGGGGGGGCGGTTAACTATGGCTACACCTTC
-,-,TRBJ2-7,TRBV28,CASSLIPYEQYF,TGTGCCAGCAGCCTTATCCCCTACGAGCAGTACTTC
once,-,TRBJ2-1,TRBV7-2,CASSYFAYYNEQFF,TGTGCCAGCAGCTACTTCGCCTACTACAATGAGCAGTTCTTC
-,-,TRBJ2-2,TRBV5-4,CASSTQGRGRTGELFF,TGTGCCAGCAGCACCCAGGGGAGAGGGAGAACCGGGGAGCTGTTTTTT
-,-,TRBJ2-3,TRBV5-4,CASSSQLGGPSTDTQYF,TGTGCCAGCAGCTCTCAACTGGGGGGGCCTAGCACAGATACGCAGTATTTT
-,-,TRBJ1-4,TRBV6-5,CASGRHLNEKLFF,TGTGCCAGCGGGAGGCACCTTAATGAAAAACTGTTTTTT